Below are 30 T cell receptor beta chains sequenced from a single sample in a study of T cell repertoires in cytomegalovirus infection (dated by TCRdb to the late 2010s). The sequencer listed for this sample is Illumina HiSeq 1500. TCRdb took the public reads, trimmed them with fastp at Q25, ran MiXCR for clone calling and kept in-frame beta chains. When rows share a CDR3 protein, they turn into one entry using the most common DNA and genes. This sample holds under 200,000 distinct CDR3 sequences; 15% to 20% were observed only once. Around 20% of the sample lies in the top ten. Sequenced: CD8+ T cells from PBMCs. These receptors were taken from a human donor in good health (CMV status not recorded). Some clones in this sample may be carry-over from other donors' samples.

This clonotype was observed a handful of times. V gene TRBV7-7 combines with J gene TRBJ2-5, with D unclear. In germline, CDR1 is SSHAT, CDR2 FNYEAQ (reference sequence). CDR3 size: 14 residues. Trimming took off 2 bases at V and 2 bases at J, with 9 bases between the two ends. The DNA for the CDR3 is TGTGCCAGCAGCTTAACCGTGACTCAAGAGACCCAGTACTTC. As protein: CASSLTVTQETQYF.

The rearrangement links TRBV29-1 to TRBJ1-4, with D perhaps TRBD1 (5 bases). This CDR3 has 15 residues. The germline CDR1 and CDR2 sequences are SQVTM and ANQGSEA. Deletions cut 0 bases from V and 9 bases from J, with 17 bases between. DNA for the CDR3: TGCAGCGTTGAAGATTTAGGGACTGAGGATCAAAAACTGTTTTTT. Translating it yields CSVEDLGTEDQKLFF.

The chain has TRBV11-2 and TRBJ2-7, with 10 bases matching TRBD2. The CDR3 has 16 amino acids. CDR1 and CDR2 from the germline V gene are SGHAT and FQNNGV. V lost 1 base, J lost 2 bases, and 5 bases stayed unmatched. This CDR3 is CASSLATSGNPYEQYF. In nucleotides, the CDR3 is TGTGCCAGCAGCTTAGCTACTAGCGGGAATCCCTACGAGCAGTACTTC. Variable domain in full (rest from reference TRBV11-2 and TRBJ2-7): EAGVAQSPRYKIIEKRQSVAFWCNPISGHATLYWYQQILGQGPKLLIQFQNNGVVDDSQLPKDRFSAERLKGVDSTLKIQPAKLEDSAVYLCASSLATSGNPYEQYFGPGTRLTVT.

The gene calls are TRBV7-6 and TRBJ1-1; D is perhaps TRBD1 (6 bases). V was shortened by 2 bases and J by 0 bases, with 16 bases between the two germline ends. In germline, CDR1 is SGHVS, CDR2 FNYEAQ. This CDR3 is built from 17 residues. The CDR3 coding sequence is TGTGCCAGCAGCTTACGTGGGGCGGGGGCTCTGAACACTGAAGCTTTCTTT. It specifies CASSLRGAGALNTEAFF. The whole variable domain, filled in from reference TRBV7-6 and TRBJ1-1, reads GAGVSQSPRYKVTKRGQDVALRCDPISGHVSLYWYRQALGQGPEFLTYFNYEAQQDKSGLPNDRFSAERPEGSISTLTIQRTEQRDSAMYRCASSLRGAGALNTEAFFGQGTRLTVV.

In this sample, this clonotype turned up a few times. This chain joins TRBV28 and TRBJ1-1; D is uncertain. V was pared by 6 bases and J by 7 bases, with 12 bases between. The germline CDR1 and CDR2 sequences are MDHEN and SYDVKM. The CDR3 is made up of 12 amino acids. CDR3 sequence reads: CASRPASGEAFF. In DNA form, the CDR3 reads TGTGCCAGCAGACCAGCTTCAGGTGAAGCTTTCTTT. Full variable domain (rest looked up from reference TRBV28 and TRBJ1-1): DVKVTQSSRYLVKRTGEKVFLECVQDMDHENMFWYRQDPGLGLRLIYFSYDVKMKEKGDIPEGYSVSREKKERFSLILESASTNQTSMYLCASRPASGEAFFGQGTRLTVV.

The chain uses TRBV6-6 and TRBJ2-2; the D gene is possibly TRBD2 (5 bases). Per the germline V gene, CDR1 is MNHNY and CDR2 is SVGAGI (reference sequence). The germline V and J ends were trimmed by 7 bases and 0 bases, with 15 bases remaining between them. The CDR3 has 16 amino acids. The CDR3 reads CASTPFGGSNTGELFF. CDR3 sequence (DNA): TGTGCCAGCACCCCCTTCGGAGGCTCGAACACCGGGGAGCTGTTTTTT.

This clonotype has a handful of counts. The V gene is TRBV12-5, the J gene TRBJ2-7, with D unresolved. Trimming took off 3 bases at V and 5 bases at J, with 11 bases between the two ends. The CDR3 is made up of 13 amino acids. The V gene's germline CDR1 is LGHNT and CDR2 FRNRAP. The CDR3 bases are TGTGCTAGTGGTTTTAGTGTGGGCGACGAGCAGTACTTC. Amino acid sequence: CASGFSVGDEQYF.

The CDR3 coding sequence is TGTGCCAGCAGTCAGGACGGGGGGTTGAACACTGAAGCTTTCTTT. The encoded protein is CASSQDGGLNTEAFF. This sequence joins TRBV6-1 and TRBJ1-1; possible D gene TRBD1, 5 bases. CDR1 and CDR2 from the germline V gene are MNHNS and SASEGT. There are 15 residues in the CDR3. With 5 bases removed from V and 0 bases from J, the gap between germline ends came to 13 bases.

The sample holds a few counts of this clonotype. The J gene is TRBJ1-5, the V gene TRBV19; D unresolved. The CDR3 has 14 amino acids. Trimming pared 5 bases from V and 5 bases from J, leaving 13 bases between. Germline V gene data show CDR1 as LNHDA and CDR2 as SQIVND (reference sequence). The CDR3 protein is CASSSPPGDQPQHF. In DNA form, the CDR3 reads TGTGCCAGTAGTTCCCCCCCCGGGGATCAGCCCCAGCATTTT.

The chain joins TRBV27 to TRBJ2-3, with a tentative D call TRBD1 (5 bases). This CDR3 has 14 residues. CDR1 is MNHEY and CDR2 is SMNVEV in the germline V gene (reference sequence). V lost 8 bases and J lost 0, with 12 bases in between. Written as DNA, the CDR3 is TGTGCCAGCTCCTGGACATCTAGCACAGATACGCAGTATTTT. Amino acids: CASSWTSSTDTQYF.

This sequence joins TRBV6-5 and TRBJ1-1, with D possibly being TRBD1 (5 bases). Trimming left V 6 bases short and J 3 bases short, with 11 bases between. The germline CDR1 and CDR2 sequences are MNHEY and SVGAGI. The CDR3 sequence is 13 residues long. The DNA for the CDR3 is TGTGCCAGCAGCAGACAGAAGGACACTGAAGCTTTCTTT. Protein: CASSRQKDTEAFF.

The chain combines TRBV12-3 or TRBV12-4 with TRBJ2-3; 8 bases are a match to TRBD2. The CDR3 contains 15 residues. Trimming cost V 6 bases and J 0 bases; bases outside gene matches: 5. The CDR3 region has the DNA TGTGCCAGCAGCCGACTAGCGACTAGCACAGATACGCAGTATTTT. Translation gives CASSRLATSTDTQYF.

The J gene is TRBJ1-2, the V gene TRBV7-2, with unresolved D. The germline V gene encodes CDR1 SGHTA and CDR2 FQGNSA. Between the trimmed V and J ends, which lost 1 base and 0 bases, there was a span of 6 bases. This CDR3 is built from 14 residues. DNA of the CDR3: TGTGCCAGCAGCTTAGATTACACTAACTATGGCTACACCTTC. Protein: CASSLDYTNYGYTF.

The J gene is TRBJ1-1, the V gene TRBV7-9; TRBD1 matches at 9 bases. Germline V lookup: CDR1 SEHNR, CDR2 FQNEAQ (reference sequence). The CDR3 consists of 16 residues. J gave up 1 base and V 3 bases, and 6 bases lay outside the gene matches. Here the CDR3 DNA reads TGTGCCAGCAGCTTGCGGACAGGGGCCTGGAACACTGAAGCTTTCTTT. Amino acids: CASSLRTGAWNTEAFF. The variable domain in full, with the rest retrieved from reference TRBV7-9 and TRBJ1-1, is DTGVSQNPRHKITKRGQNVTFRCDPISEHNRLYWYRQTLGQGPEFLTYFQNEAQLEKSRLLSDRFSAERPKGSFSTLEIQRTEQGDSAMYLCASSLRTGAWNTEAFFGQGTRLTVV.

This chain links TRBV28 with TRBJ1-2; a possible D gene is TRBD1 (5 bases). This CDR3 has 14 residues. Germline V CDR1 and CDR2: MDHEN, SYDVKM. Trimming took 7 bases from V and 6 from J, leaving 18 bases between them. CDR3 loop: CASTAAGGADGYTF. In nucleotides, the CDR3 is TGTGCCAGCACCGCGGCAGGAGGGGCTGATGGCTACACCTTC.

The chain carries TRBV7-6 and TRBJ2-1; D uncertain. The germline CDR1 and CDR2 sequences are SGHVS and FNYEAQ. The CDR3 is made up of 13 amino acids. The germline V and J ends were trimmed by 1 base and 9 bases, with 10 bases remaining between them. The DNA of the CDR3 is TGTGCCAGCAGCTTAGAGACCCCCAGTGAGCAGTTCTTC. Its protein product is CASSLETPSEQFF.

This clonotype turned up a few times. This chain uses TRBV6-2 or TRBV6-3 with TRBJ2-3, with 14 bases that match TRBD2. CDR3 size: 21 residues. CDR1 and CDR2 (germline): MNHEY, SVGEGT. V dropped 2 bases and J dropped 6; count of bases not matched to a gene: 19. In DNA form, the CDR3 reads TGTGCCAGCAGTTACCCTCCGCGGACGGGACTAGCGGGAGTCGGTATGGATACGCAGTATTTT. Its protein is CASSYPPRTGLAGVGMDTQYF.

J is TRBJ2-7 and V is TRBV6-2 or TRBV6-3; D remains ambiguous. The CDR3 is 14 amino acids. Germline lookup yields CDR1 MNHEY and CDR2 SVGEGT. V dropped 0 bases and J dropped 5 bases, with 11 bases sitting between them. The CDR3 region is CASSYSIGNHEQYF. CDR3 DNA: TGTGCCAGCAGTTACTCGATAGGAAACCACGAGCAGTACTTC.

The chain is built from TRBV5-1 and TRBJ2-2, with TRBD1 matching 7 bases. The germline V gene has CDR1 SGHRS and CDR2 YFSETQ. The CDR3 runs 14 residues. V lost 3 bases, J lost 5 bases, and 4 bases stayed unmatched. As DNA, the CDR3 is TGCGCCAGCAGCTCAGAACAGGGGACCGGGGAGCTGTTTTTT. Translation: CASSSEQGTGELFF.

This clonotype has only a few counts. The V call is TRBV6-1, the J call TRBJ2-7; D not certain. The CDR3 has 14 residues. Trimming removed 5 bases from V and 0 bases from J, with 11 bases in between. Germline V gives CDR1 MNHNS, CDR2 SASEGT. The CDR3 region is CASSPRAVSYEQYF. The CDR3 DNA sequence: TGTGCCAGCAGTCCCCGGGCGGTCTCCTACGAGCAGTACTTC.

The CDR3 DNA sequence: TGTGCCACCAGTATTCTGGAGTACAATGAGCAGTTCTTC. Its protein is CATSILEYNEQFF. The V gene is TRBV15, the J gene TRBJ2-1; D is unclear. The germline V gene has CDR1 LNHNV and CDR2 YYDKDF (reference sequence). Trimming stripped 6 bases from V and 4 bases from J, with 10 bases between. CDR3 length: 13 amino acids.

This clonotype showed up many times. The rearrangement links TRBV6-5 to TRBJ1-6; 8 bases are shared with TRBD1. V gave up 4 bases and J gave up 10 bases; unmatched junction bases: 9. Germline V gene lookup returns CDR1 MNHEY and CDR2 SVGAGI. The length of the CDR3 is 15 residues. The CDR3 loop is CASSLAGGRRSPLHF. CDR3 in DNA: TGTGCCAGCAGTTTGGCAGGGGGCAGAAGGTCACCCCTCCACTTT.

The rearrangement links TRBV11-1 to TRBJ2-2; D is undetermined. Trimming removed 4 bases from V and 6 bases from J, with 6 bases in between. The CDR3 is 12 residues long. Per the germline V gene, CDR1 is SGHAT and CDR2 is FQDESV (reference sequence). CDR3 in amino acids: CASSSQAGELFF. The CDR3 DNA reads TGTGCCAGCAGCTCACAAGCCGGGGAGCTGTTTTTT.

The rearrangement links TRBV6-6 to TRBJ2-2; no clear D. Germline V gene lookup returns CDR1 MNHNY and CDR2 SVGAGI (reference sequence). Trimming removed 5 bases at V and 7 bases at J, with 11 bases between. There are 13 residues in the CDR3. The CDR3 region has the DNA TGTGCCAGCAGTGACTGGCCAGACGGGGAGCTGTTTTTT. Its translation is CASSDWPDGELFF.

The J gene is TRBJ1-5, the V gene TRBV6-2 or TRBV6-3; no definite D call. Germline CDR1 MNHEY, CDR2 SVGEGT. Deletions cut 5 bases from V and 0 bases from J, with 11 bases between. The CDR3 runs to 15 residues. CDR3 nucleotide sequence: TGTGCCAGCAGTAGCCCCTCGAGTAGCAATCAGCCCCAGCATTTT. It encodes CASSSPSSSNQPQHF.

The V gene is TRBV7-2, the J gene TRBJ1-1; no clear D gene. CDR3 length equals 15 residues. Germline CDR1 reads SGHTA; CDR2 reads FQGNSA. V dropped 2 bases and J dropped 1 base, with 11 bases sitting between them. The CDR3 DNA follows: TGTGCCAGCAGCTTATCAACATGGGGGAACACTGAAGCTTTCTTT. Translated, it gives CASSLSTWGNTEAFF. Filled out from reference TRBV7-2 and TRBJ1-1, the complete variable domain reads GAGVSQSPSNKVTEKGKDVELRCDPISGHTALYWYRQSLGQGLEFLIYFQGNSAPDKSGLPSDRFSAERTGGSVSTLTIQRTQQEDSAVYLCASSLSTWGNTEAFFGQGTRLTVV.

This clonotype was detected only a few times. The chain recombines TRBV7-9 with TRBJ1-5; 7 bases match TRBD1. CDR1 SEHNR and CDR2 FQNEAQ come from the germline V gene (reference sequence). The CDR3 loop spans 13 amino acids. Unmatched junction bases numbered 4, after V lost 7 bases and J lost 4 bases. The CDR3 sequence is CASTGTANQPQHF. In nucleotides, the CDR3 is TGTGCCAGCACGGGGACAGCGAATCAGCCCCAGCATTTT.

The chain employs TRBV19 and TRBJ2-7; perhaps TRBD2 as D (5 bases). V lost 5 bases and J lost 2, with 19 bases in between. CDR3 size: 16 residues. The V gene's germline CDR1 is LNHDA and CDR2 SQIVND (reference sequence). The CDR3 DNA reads TGTGCCAGTAGTTCCGGACTTGATTCGAAACCCTACGAGCAGTACTTC. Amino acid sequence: CASSSGLDSKPYEQYF.

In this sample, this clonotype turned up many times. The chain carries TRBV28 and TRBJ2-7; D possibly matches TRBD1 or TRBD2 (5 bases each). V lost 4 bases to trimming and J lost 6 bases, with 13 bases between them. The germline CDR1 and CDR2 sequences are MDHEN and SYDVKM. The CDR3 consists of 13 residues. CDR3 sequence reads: CASSWDGRSEQYF. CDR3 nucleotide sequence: TGTGCCAGCAGTTGGGACGGCCGGAGCGAGCAGTACTTC.

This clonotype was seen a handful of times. This CDR3 is CASSLSWKVYEQYF. CDR3 nucleotide sequence: TGTGCCAGCAGTTTATCGTGGAAGGTTTACGAGCAGTACTTC. V gene TRBV27 combines with J gene TRBJ2-7; no clear D gene. Germline V lookup: CDR1 MNHEY, CDR2 SMNVEV (reference sequence). The CDR3 length is 14 residues. Between the trimmed V and J ends, which lost 0 bases and 4 bases, there was a span of 10 bases.